The source of this TCR beta chain is a study of glioma-infiltrating T cells (dated by TCRdb to the mid-2010s). In the study overall: The study sequenced TCR alpha- and beta-chain repertoires from glioma tissue, from non-neoplastic brain tissue and from matched peripheral blood mononuclear cells. To measure how far tissue and blood T-cell populations diverged, each tissue-infiltrating repertoire was compared against the peripheral blood repertoire of the same patient. Three low-grade glioma patients, about 8 primary glioblastoma patients, and three non-glioma patients who contributed non-neoplastic brain tissue made up the paired cohort. Broad study findings and their caveats: Tissue and blood shared very few CDR3 sequences, a result attributed to high CDR3 diversity and limited sampling. VJ-independent divergence between tissue and blood was below expectation in non-neoplastic patients but above expectation in all gliomas, especially low-grade gliomas. Group comparisons rested on small numbers: three non-neoplastic, three low-grade glioma and 7 or 8 glioblastoma patients.

TCR alpha and beta CDR3 regions were amplified with the iRepertoire nested amplicon-rescue multiplex PCR (arm-PCR) platform from RNA. The input for one-step reverse transcription and amplification was about 100-400 ng of either tissue mRNA or PBMC total RNA. Following bead purification, Illumina adapters were added by a secondary multiplex PCR, and libraries between 200 and 400 bp were gel-purified. Demultiplexing relied on internal 6-nucleotide barcodes carried by the libraries. Sequencing of the libraries was done on an Illumina MiSeq using 2x220 or 2x250 nucleotide paired-end reads. The authors' analysis ran thus. Paired reads were merged with FLASH 1.2.11 and aligned to the GRCh37 human genome with BWA-MEM before extracting TRA and TRB reads. For V and J assignment, an IMGT-derived reference of cassette sequences and CDR3 motifs that included pseudogenes was used. Three-frame translation of reads was performed, and productive CDR3s were defined as those with a C...FGXG motif and no stop codons. Unique combinations of V-J cassette pair and CDR3 amino acid sequence were defined as clonotypes. Reads were filtered by Hamming distance, with the threshold set by the sequence error rate of each sample in mapped regions. TCRdb reprocessing: public reads trimmed at Q25 with fastp, clones called with MiXCR, in-frame beta chains kept. Merged by CDR3 protein, the rows form single entries marked with the most common genes and DNA. In this record, the V and J calls reflect TCRdb's handling and not the investigators' own analysis. The sample table contains about 93,000 distinct CDR3 sequences; only one count was recorded for about 40% of them. The ten largest account for 35% to 45% of the sample.

CDR1 and CDR2 are read off the germline V gene (reference sequence) as DFQATT and SNEGSKA. The CDR3 runs 13 amino acids, cysteine and phenylalanine included. The CDR3 DNA has 39 bases and is translated from base 1. This clonotype was seen just once. The antigen this receptor binds is unknown. Germline and junction disagree at one end, which may indicate a read error. The specimen sequenced was glioma tissue, nonneoplastic brain tissue, or PBMCs (not recorded which). The receptor comes from a human donor with low-grade glioma or glioblastoma, undergoing nonglioma brain surgery, or in good health (not recorded which). Recombination linked TRBV20-1 to TRBJ1-2; the D gene identity is not certain. The nucleotides read TGCAGGGCTAGAGACATAGCGCACTATGGCTACACCTTC. It encodes CRARDIAHYGYTF.